The present T cell receptor (beta chain) was sequenced within a study of T cells in Graves' hyperthyroidism and ophthalmopathy. Study results and caveats: Expanded thyroid clonotypes (above 0.001) were mostly also found in blood.

Germline values: CDR1 MNHNS, CDR2 SASEGT. V gave up 6 bases and J gave up 7 bases, with 22 bases separating them. This CDR3 has 15 amino acids. This clonotype was picked up a small number of times. Antigen unknown. RNA transcripts provided the source from which TCR beta CDR3 regions were amplified. The TCR CDR3 was amplified in a first-round RT-PCR using the HTBI primer set. TCRdb redid the calling of the multiplex PCR reads with MiXCR, one entry per CDR3 protein. The sample contains hundreds of thousands of distinct CDR3 sequences, about 45% of which appear only once. The chain uses TRBV6-1 and TRBJ2-7, with D possibly TRBD2 on 6 matching bases. The receptor's source is a woman aged 18 to 35 with Graves' hyperthyroidism. The sequenced sample consisted of peripheral blood or thyroid tissue (not recorded which). The CDR3 bases are TGTGCCAGCAGCCCCCTTAGCGGATCCCCTAAGGAGCAGTACTTC. It translates to CASSPLSGSPKEQYF.